This passage covers 21 T cell receptor beta chains from one sample sequenced in a study of shared clonotypes between healthy human individuals. The repertoire was sequenced with immunoSEQ multiplex PCR; TCRdb's copy has only in-frame clones and lacks some. The table shows approximately 980,000 clones, with about 80% occurring only once. Sample: memory CD4+ T cells sorted from blood. Subset of the sample: CD45RA-negative fraction. Receptors originate from a man aged 18 to 29 in good health.

This clone was seen a few times. The chain joins TRBV10-1 to TRBJ1-1; unclear D gene. The V end was cut by 6 bases, the J end by 1 base, with 6 bases between. Germline CDR1 is WNHNN and CDR2 is SYGVQD (reference sequence). This CDR3 region has 12 residues. The CDR3 region has the DNA TGCGCCAGCAGGGCCGCGAACACTGAAGCTTTCTTT. Protein sequence: CASRAANTEAFF.

In the case of this clone: The same CDR3 also results from other DNA sequences found in this sample. The chain employs TRBV20-1 and TRBJ1-1; 7 bases fit TRBD1. After removal of 7 bases from V and 2 bases from J, the junction contained 1 base not matched to a gene. Germline assignment: CDR1 DFQATT and CDR2 SNEGSKA (reference sequence). This CDR3 is built from 11 residues. The CDR3 loop reads CSGQGNTEAFF. Here the CDR3 DNA reads TGCAGTGGACAGGGCAACACTGAAGCTTTCTTT.

V gene TRBV18 combines with J gene TRBJ2-7, with 7 positions matching TRBD2. Germline CDR1 KGHSH, CDR2 LQKENI. This CDR3 is built from 14 residues. Trimming at V came to 3 bases and at J to 3 bases, leaving 5 bases not matched to a gene. CDR3 loop: CASSPSGTRYEQYF. The CDR3 nucleotides read TGTGCCAGCTCACCGAGCGGGACCCGCTACGAGCAGTACTTC.

The chain is built from TRBV4-3 and TRBJ1-5; D might be TRBD1 (6 bases). V was shortened by 0 bases and J by 5 bases, with 11 bases between the two germline ends. This CDR3 comprises 15 residues. Germline V gene sequence: CDR1 LGHNA, CDR2 YSLEER. The CDR3 region has the DNA TGCGCCAGCAGCCAAGATCTCAGGGGAGATCAGCCCCAGCATTTT. It yields the protein CASSQDLRGDQPQHF.

CDR3 loop: CAWSARARGKLFF. The CDR3 DNA reads TGTGCCTGGAGTGCCAGGGCCAGGGGAAAACTGTTTTTT. The chain employs TRBV30 and TRBJ1-4, with a tentative D call TRBD1 (6 bases). V lost 1 base and J 10 bases, leaving 13 bases between the germline ends. The germline V gene has CDR1 GTSNPN and CDR2 SVGIG (reference sequence). This CDR3 region has 13 residues.

The V call is TRBV2, the J call TRBJ1-1; a possible D gene is TRBD1 (5 bases). Germline values: CDR1 SNHLY, CDR2 FYNNEI. CDR3 length: 13 amino acids. The V end lost 8 bases, the J end lost 6 bases, and 16 bases lay between the germline ends. The chain's CDR3 is CASSLGGFAEAFF. The CDR3 region has the DNA TGTGCCAGCTCCTTGGGGGGGTTCGCTGAAGCTTTCTTT.

This clone was seen a single time. The chain recombines TRBV30 with TRBJ2-5, with 9 bases matching TRBD2. The J call may be wrong; the DNA end is better matched by TRBJ2-7. In germline, CDR1 is GTSNPN, CDR2 SVGIG (reference sequence). The CDR3 is made up of 14 amino acids. This CDR3 reads CAWSFSGRTPEQYF. CDR3 DNA: TGTGCCTGGAGTTTTAGCGGGAGAACACCCGAGCAGTACTTC.

This rearrangement joins TRBV10-1 to TRBJ1-6; D is possibly TRBD1 (5 bases). There are 16 residues in the CDR3. Germline V gene data show CDR1 as WNHNN and CDR2 as SYGVQD (reference sequence). V lost 6 bases and J 7 bases, leaving 19 bases between the germline ends. The CDR3 sequence is CASSPGGTMGNSPLHF. The CDR3 DNA reads TGCGCCAGCAGCCCCGGGGGGACCATGGGGAATTCACCCCTCCACTTT.

This sequence joins TRBV11-2 and TRBJ1-2; tentatively, D is TRBD1 (6 bases). The V end was cut by 0 bases, the J end by 9 bases, with 8 bases between. Per the germline V gene, CDR1 is SGHAT and CDR2 is FQNNGV. The CDR3 length is 12 residues. CDR3 sequence (DNA): TGTGCCAGCAGCTTAGATAGGGACAGCTACACCTTC. Amino acid sequence: CASSLDRDSYTF.

The gene calls are TRBV2 and TRBJ2-7, with TRBD1 identical over 9 bases. Germline values: CDR1 SNHLY, CDR2 FYNNEI. V shed 6 bases, J shed 7 bases, and the junction held 10 bases outside the gene matches. This CDR3 is built from 14 residues. In nucleotides, the CDR3 is TGTGCCAGCAGGGGACAGGGTCGGGTGTTGGAGCAGTACTTC. It yields the protein CASRGQGRVLEQYF.

This rearrangement joins TRBV5-4 to TRBJ1-1; 9 positions agree with TRBD1. The CDR3 length is 13 residues. The germline V gene encodes CDR1 SGHNT and CDR2 YYREEE (reference sequence). The trim removed 8 bases at V and 4 bases at J, leaving 6 bases unmatched. The CDR3 region is CASRTGELTEAFF. The CDR3 DNA reads as TGTGCCAGTAGGACAGGGGAACTCACTGAAGCTTTCTTT.

This clone was seen a handful of times. The chain recombines TRBV10-3 with TRBJ2-5; 8 positions match TRBD2. J was trimmed by 4 bases and V by 7 bases; bases with no gene match: 8. The CDR3 has 14 residues. CDR1 is ENHRY, CDR2 SYGVKD, per germline. CDR3 in DNA: TGTGCCATCAAAGAACTAGCGGACCTAGAGACCCAGTACTTC. Translating it yields CAIKELADLETQYF.

This chain joins TRBV28 and TRBJ2-7; 8 nucleotides match TRBD1. CDR3 length: 15 residues. V dropped 6 bases and J dropped 1; count of bases not matched to a gene: 8. CDR1 is MDHEN, CDR2 SYDVKM, per germline. The CDR3 region is CASRRGQGGSYEQYF. The CDR3 nucleotides read TGTGCCAGCAGGCGCGGACAGGGCGGATCCTACGAGCAGTACTTC.

The chain employs TRBV2 and TRBJ1-2, with 7 bases identical to TRBD1. In germline, CDR1 is SNHLY, CDR2 FYNNEI. This CDR3 has 16 residues. J lost 4 bases, V lost 9 bases, and 17 bases had no gene match. CDR3 coding DNA: TGTGCCAGTGACAGGGAACAAGTTGCCAAGTCCTATGGCTACACCTTC. Its translation: CASDREQVAKSYGYTF.

This clone was seen more than once but under ten times. This chain joins TRBV5-1 and TRBJ1-6, with D hard to call. The CDR3 contains 16 residues. The germline CDR1 and CDR2 sequences are SGHRS and YFSETQ. Between the trimmed V and J ends, which lost 1 base and 5 bases, there was a span of 13 bases. CDR3: CASSLIGLRNNSPLHF. CDR3 coding DNA: TGCGCCAGCAGCTTGATCGGACTGAGGAATAATTCACCCCTCCACTTT.

The chain uses TRBV18 and TRBJ2-5; the D gene is possibly TRBD1 (6 bases). Trimming removed 5 bases from V and 0 bases from J, with 13 bases in between. The germline V gene has CDR1 KGHSH and CDR2 LQKENI. The CDR3 sequence is 15 residues long. The CDR3 sequence is CASSAFQGNQETQYF. CDR3 nucleotides: TGTGCCAGCTCAGCCTTCCAGGGGAACCAAGAGACCCAGTACTTC.

The chain recombines TRBV6-1 with TRBJ2-7, with 8 bases that match TRBD2. With V trimmed by 2 bases and J by 7 bases, 7 bases remained unmatched. Germline CDR1 is MNHNS and CDR2 is SASEGT. The CDR3 totals 14 residues. CDR3 protein: CASSEREGRGEQYF. The CDR3 nucleotides read TGTGCCAGCAGTGAACGGGAGGGCCGAGGAGAGCAGTACTTC.

Comment on this clone: The sample has other DNA sequences that encode this CDR3 too. The chain recombines TRBV11-3 with TRBJ1-1, with a possible D match to TRBD1 (6 bases). The ends were cut back, 5 bases at V and 1 base at J, with 11 bases in the middle. CDR3 length equals 14 residues. Germline CDR1 and CDR2: SGHNT and YENEEA. The CDR3 here is CASSLGGGNTEAFF. For the CDR3, the DNA is TGTGCCAGCAGCCTAGGGGGTGGGAACACTGAAGCTTTCTTT.

The V call is TRBV30, the J call TRBJ2-1; 7 bases are a match to TRBD2. The germline CDR1 and CDR2 sequences are GTSNPN and SVGIG (reference sequence). The CDR3 contains 13 residues. V lost 0 bases to trimming and J lost 9 bases; unmatched junction nucleotides: 5. The CDR3 loop reads CAWSVPPSGEQFF. As DNA, the CDR3 is TGTGCCTGGAGTGTACCCCCTAGCGGTGAGCAGTTCTTC.

The chain combines TRBV4-3 with TRBJ2-7, with TRBD2 matching over 8 bases. The J segment lost 0 bases and the V segment lost 4 bases, leaving 2 bases of the junction unmatched. The CDR3 consists of 14 residues. Germline V gene data show CDR1 as LGHNA and CDR2 as YSLEER. The CDR3 region has the DNA TGCGCCAGCAGCCGGAGCGGGAGCTCCTACGAGCAGTACTTC. It translates to CASSRSGSSYEQYF.

The chain has TRBV6-6 and TRBJ1-6; TRBD1 might be the D (5 bases). The CDR3 length is 15 residues. Trimming took off 2 bases at V and 10 bases at J, with 15 bases between the two ends. Per germline, CDR1 MNHNY and CDR2 SVGAGI (reference sequence). The CDR3 reads CASSYRDGQNSPLHF. The CDR3 bases are TGTGCCAGCAGTTACCGGGACGGCCAAAACTCACCCCTCCACTTT.